One and the same sample provided the 7 T cell receptor beta chains below, sequenced in a study of tumor-infiltrating lymphocytes in oesophageal squamous cell carcinoma. TCRdb reanalysed the PCR reads using MiXCR and keeps one entry per CDR3 protein. Here the sample spans about 14,000 distinct CDR3 sequences, 51% being singletons. The sample was blood. These receptors came from a female donor with esophageal squamous cell carcinoma.

This clonotype has only one observation. The chain couples TRBV7-6 to TRBJ2-3; a weak D match, TRBD1 (5 bases). The CDR3 covers 14 residues. Deletions cut 3 bases from V and 0 bases from J, with 7 bases between. CDR1 SGHVS and CDR2 FNYEAQ come from the germline V gene. CDR3 sequence (DNA): TGTGCCAGCAGCTTGGCAGGGAGCACAGATACGCAGTATTTT. Amino acids: CASSLAGSTDTQYF.

In the case of this clonotype: At one end the junction does not follow the germline gene, possibly because of a read error. The V and J genes are TRBV5-3 and TRBJ2-5; either TRBD1 or TRBD2 may supply D (5 bases each). The J call may be incorrect, as the DNA end agrees better with TRBJ2-1. TRBV5-3 is labeled an ORF, and its function is uncertain. The CDR3 sequence is 14 residues long. The CDR3 here is CASSFRDRTDTQFF. The CDR3 DNA sequence: TGTGCCAGCAGCTTCCGGGACCGCACAGATACGCAGTTCTTC.

The J gene is TRBJ2-1, the V gene TRBV7-2, with 9 nucleotides matching TRBD1. The better agreement between TRBJ2-7 and the DNA end casts doubt on the J call. Germline loops: CDR1 SGHTA, CDR2 FQGNSA. The CDR3 sequence is 15 residues long. The chain's CDR3 is CASRPTGTGLSEQYF. CDR3 DNA sequence: TGTGCCAGCAGGCCAACCGGGACAGGGCTTAGCGAGCAGTACTTC.

The chain uses TRBV6-9 and TRBJ2-1, with 7 bases that match TRBD1. The J call could be wrong; TRBJ2-5 is a better fit for the DNA end. Germline V gives CDR1 MNHGY, CDR2 SVAAGI. The CDR3 loop spans 13 amino acids. The CDR3 nucleotides are TGTGCCAGCAGTCGACAGGGACAAGAGACCCAGTACTTC. Its translation: CASSRQGQETQYF.

This clonotype is termed medium-sized. The V gene is TRBV7-9, the J gene TRBJ2-3; a weak D match, TRBD1 (6 bases). Germline CDR1 is SEHNR and CDR2 is FQNEAQ (reference sequence). The V end was cut by 5 bases, the J end by 2 bases, with 20 bases between. The CDR3 sequence is 17 residues long. CDR3 region: CASSRDSPQGITDTQYF. As DNA, the CDR3 is TGTGCCAGCAGCCGAGACTCCCCACAGGGAATCACAGATACGCAGTATTTT.

The chain uses TRBV24-1 and TRBJ2-5; 8 bases align to TRBD1. The J call is uncertain, as TRBJ2-1 better fits the DNA end. This CDR3 is 17 amino acids long. Germline CDR1 KGHDR, CDR2 SFDVKD. CDR3 DNA: TGTGCCACCAGTGACCCCCGGACAGGGACAGTCTACAATGAGCAGTTCTTC. It is translated as CATSDPRTGTVYNEQFF.

Only one count was recorded for this clonotype. The chain joins TRBV7-8 to TRBJ2-7, with TRBD1 as a possible D gene (6 bases). The germline V gene encodes CDR1 SGHVS and CDR2 FQNEAQ. V dropped 5 bases and J dropped 3 bases, with 8 bases sitting between them. The CDR3 has 12 amino acids. The CDR3 DNA is TGTGCCAGCAGCGTGGACAGCTACGAGCAGTACTTC. It encodes CASSVDSYEQYF.